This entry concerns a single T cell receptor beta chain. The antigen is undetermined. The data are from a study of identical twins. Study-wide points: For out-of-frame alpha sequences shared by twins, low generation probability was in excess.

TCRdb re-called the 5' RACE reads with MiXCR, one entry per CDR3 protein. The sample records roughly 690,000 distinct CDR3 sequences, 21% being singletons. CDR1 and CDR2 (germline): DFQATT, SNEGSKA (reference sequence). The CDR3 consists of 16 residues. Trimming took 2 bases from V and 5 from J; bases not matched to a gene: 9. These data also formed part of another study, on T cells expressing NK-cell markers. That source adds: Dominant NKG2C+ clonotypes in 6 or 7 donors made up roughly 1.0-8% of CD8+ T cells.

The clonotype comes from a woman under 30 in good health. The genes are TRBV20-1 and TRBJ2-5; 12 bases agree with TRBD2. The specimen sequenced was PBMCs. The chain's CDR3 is CSARPLAGGAEETQYF. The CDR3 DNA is TGCAGTGCTAGACCGCTAGCGGGGGGGGCTGAGGAGACCCAGTACTTC.